This T cell receptor beta chain was profiled in a study of blood T cell repertoires in COVID-19. About the research overall: In each case, the material was cDNA or gDNA derived from T cells, B-cell-depleted T cells, or PBMCs.

This clone was seen once. Using immunoSEQ multiplex PCR, the repertoire was profiled, and TCRdb retains in-frame clones only, with some absent. The profile covers 250,000 or so clones, with approximately 85% appearing a single time and roughly 0.8% taken by the ten largest. The TCR was taken from a woman aged 25 to 39 with acute or convalescent COVID-19. Sequenced input: peripheral blood.

The CDR3 reads CASSRGRGRTEETQYF. The CDR3 DNA sequence: TGTGCCAGCAGCCGGGGAAGGGGGCGGACAGAAGAGACCCAGTACTTC. The chain employs TRBV5-4 and TRBJ2-5; 7 nucleotides align to TRBD1. This CDR3 region has 16 residues. The ends lost 4 bases at V and 3 bases at J; junction bases unmatched: 12. The V gene's germline CDR1 is SGHNT and CDR2 YYREEE (reference sequence). Drawing the rest from reference TRBV5-4 and TRBJ2-5, the complete variable domain is ETGVTQSPTHLIKTRGQQVTLRCSSQSGHNTVSWYQQALGQGPQFIFQYYREEENGRGNFPPRFSGLQFPNYSSELNVNALELDDSALYLCASSRGRGRTEETQYFGPGTRLLVL.